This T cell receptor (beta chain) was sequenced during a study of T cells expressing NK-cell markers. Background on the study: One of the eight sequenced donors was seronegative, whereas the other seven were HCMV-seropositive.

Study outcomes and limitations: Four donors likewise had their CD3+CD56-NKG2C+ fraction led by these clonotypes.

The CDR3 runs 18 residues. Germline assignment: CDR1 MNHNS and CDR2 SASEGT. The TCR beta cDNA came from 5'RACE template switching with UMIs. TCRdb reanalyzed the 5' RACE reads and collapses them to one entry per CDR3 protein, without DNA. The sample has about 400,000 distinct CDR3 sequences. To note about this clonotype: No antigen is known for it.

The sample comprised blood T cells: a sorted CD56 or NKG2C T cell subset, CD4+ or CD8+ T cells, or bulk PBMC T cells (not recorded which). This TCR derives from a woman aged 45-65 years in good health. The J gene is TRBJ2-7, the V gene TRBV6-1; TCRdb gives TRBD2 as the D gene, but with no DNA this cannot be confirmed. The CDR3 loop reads CASSPLTGTSGNFYEQYF.